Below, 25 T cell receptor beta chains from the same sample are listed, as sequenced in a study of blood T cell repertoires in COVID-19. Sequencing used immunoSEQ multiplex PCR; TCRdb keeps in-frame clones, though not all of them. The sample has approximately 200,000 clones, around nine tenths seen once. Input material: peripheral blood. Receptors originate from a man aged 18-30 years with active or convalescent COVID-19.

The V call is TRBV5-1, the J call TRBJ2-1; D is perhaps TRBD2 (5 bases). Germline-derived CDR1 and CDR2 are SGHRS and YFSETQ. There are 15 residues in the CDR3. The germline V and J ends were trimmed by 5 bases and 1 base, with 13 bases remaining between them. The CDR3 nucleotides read TGCGCCAGCAGAAGGGAAGCGGTATCCTACAATGAGCAGTTCTTC. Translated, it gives CASRREAVSYNEQFF.

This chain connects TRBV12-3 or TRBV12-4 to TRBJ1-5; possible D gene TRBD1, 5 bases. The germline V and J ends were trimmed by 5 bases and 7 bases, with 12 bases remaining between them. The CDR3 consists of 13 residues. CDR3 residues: CASSSGGDQPQHF. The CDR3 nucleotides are TGTGCCAGCAGTAGTGGAGGGGACCAGCCCCAGCATTTT.

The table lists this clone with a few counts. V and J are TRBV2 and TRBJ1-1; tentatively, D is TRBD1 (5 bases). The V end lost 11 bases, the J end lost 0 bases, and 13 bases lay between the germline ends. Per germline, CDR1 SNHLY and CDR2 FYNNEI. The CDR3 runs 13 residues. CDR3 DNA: TGTGCCGGAGGGGCAAGAATGAACACTGAAGCTTTCTTT. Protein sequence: CAGGARMNTEAFF. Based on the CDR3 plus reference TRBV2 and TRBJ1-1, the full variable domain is EPEVTQTPSHQVTQMGQEVILRCVPISNHLYFYWYRQILGQKVEFLVSFYNNEISEKSEIFDDQFSVERPDGSNFTLKIRSTKLEDSAMYFCAGGARMNTEAFFGQGTRLTVV.

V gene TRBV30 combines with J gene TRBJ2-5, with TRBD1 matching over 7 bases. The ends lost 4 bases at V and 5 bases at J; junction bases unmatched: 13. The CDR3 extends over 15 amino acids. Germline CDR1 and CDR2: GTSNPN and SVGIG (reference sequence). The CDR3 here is CAWTRRQGFGETQYF. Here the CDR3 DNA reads TGTGCCTGGACTCGTCGACAGGGTTTCGGGGAGACCCAGTACTTC.

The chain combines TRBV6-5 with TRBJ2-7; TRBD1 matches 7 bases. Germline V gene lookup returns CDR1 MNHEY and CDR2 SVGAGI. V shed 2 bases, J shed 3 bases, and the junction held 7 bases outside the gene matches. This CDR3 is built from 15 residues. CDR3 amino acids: CASSYRTGVIYEQYF. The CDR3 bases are TGTGCCAGCAGTTACCGTACAGGGGTCATCTACGAGCAGTACTTC.

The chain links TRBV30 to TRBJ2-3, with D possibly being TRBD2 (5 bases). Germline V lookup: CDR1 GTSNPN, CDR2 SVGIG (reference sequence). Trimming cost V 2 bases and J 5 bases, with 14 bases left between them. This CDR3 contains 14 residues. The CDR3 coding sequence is TGTGCCTGGAGTATCGAGGGATGGGGAGATACGCAGTATTTT. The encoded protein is CAWSIEGWGDTQYF. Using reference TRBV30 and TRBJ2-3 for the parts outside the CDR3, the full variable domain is SQTIHQWPATLVQPVGSPLSLECTVEGTSNPNLYWYRQAAGRGLQLLFYSVGIGQISSEVPQNLSASRPQDRQFILSSKKLLLSDSGFYLCAWSIEGWGDTQYFGPGTRLTVL.

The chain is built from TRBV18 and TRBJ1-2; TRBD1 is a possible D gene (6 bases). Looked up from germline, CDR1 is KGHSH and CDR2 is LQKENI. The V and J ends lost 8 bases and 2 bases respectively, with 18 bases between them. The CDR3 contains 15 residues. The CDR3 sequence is CASTYRQVTNYGYTF. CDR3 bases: TGTGCCAGCACCTACCGACAGGTTACCAACTATGGCTACACCTTC. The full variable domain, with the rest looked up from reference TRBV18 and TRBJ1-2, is NAGVMQNPRHLVRRRGQEARLRCSPMKGHSHVYWYRQLPEEGLKFMVYLQKENIIDESGMPKERFSAEFPKEGPSILRIQQVVRGDSAAYFCASTYRQVTNYGYTFGSGTRLTVV.

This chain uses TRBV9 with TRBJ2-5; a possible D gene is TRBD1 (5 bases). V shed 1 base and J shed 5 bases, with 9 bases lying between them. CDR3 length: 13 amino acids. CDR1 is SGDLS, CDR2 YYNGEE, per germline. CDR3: CASSVQGWETQYF. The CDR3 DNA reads TGTGCCAGCAGCGTACAGGGTTGGGAGACCCAGTACTTC.

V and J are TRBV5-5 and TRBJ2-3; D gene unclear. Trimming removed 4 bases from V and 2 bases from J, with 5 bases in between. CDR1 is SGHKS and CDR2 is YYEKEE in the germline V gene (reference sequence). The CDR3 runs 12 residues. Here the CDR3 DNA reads TGTGCCAGCAGCCTTATCACAGATACGCAGTATTTT. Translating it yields CASSLITDTQYF.

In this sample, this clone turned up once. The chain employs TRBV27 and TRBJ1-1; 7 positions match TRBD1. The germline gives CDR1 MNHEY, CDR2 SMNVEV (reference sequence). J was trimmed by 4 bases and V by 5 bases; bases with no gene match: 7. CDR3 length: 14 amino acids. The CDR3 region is CASSPPGGFTEAFF. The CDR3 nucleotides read TGTGCCAGCAGTCCCCCAGGGGGATTCACTGAAGCTTTCTTT.

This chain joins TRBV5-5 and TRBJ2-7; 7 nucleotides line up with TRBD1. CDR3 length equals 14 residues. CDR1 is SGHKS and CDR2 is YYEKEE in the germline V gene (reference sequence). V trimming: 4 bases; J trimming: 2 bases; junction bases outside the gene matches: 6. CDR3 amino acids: CASSQIGTAYEQYF. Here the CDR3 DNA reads TGTGCCAGCAGCCAGATCGGGACAGCCTACGAGCAGTACTTC.

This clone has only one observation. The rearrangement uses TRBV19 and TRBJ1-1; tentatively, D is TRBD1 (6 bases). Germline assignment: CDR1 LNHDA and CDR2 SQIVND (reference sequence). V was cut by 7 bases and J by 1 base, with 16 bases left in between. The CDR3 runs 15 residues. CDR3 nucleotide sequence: TGTGCCAGTATTTCACCCAAGGGACAGAACACTGAAGCTTTCTTT. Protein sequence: CASISPKGQNTEAFF.

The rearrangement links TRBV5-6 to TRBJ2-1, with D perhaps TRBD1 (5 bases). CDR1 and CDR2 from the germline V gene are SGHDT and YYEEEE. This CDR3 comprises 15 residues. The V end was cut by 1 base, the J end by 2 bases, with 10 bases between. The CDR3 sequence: CASSLIDSTYNEQFF. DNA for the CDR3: TGTGCCAGCAGCTTGATCGACAGTACCTACAATGAGCAGTTCTTC.

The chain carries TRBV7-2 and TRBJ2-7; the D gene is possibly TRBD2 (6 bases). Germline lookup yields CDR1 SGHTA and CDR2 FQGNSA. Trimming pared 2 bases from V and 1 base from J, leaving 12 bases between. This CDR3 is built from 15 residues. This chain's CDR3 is CASSLTLSGSYEQYF. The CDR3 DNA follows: TGTGCCAGCAGCTTAACGCTAAGCGGGTCCTACGAGCAGTACTTC.

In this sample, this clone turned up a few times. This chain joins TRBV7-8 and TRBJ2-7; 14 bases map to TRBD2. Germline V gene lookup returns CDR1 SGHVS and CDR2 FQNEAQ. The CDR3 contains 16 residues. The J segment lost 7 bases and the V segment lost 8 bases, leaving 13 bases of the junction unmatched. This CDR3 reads CASETSGRADEGEQYF. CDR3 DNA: TGTGCCAGCGAGACTAGCGGGAGGGCCGATGAAGGGGAGCAGTACTTC.

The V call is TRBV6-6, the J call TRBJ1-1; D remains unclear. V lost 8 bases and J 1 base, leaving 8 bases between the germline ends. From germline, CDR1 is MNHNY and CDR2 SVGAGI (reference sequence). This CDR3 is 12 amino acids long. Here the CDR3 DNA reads TGTGCCAGCTTAACAGAGAACACTGAAGCTTTCTTT. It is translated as CASLTENTEAFF.

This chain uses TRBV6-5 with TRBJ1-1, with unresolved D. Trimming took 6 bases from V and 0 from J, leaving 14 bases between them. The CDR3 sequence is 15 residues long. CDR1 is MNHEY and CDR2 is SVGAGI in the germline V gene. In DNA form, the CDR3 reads TGTGCCAGCAGCGCCTCGAGCTTTATGAACACTGAAGCTTTCTTT. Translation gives CASSASSFMNTEAFF.

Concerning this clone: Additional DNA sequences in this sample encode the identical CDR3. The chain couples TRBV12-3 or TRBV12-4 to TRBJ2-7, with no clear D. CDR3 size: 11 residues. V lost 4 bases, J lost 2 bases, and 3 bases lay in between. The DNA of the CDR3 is TGTGCCAGCAGTTCCACCTACGAGCAGTACTTC. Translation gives CASSSTYEQYF.

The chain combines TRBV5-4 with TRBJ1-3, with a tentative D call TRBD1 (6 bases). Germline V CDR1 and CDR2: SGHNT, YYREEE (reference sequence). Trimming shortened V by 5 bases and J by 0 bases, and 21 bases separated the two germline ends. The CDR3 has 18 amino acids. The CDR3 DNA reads TGTGCCAGCAGTACGTCCCGGGGGGGCGGTTCCTCTGGAAACACCATATATTTT. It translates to CASSTSRGGGSSGNTIYF.

The CDR3 nucleotides are TGTGCCAGCAGCATCGGTTATAGCAATCAGCCCCAGCATTTT. This codes for CASSIGYSNQPQHF. This chain connects TRBV5-5 to TRBJ1-5, with D hard to call. Germline V gene data show CDR1 as SGHKS and CDR2 as YYEKEE (reference sequence). The V end was cut by 4 bases, the J end by 0 bases, with 8 bases between. The CDR3 is made up of 14 amino acids.

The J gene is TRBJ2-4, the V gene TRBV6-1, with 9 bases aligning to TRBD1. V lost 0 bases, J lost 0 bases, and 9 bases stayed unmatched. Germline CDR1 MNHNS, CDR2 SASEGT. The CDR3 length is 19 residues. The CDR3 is CASSEATGTGKLAKNIQYF. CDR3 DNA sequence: TGTGCCAGCAGTGAAGCGACCGGGACAGGGAAATTAGCCAAAAACATTCAGTACTTC.

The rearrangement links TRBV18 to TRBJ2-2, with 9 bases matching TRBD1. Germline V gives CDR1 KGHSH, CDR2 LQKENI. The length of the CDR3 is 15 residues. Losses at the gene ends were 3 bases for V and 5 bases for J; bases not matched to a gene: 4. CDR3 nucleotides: TGTGCCAGCTCACCTGGGACAGGGAGTACCGGGGAGCTGTTTTTT. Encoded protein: CASSPGTGSTGELFF.

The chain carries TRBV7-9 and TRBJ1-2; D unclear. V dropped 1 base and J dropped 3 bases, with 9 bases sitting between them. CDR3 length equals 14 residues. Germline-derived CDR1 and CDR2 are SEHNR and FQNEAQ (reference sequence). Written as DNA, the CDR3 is TGTGCCAGCAGCTTAGTCGGAGGACACTATGGCTACACCTTC. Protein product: CASSLVGGHYGYTF.

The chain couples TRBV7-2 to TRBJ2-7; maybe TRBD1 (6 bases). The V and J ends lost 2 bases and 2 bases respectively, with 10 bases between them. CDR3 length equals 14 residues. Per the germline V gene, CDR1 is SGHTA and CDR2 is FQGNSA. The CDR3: CASSLNQGPYEQYF. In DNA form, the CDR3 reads TGTGCCAGCAGCTTAAACCAGGGGCCCTACGAGCAGTACTTC.

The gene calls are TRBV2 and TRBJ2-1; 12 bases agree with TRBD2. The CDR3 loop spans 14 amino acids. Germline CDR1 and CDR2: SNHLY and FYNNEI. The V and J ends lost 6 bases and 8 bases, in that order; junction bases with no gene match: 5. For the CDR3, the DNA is TGTGCCAGCAGATTGACTAGCGGGAGCGATGAGCAGTTCTTC. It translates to CASRLTSGSDEQFF.